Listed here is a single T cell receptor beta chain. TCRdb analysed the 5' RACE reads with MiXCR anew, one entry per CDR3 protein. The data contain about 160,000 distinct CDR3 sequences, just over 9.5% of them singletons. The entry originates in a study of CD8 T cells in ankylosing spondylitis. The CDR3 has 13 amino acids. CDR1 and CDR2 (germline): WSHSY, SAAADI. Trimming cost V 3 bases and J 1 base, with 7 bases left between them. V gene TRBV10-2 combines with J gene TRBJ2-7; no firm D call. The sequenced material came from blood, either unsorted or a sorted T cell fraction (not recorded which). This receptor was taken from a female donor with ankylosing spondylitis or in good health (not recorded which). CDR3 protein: CASSELGSYEQYF. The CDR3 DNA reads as TGCGCCAGCAGTGAACTGGGTTCCTACGAGCAGTACTTC.